This TCR beta chain appears in the sequencing data of a study of Tregs in tolerant kidney transplant recipients. Whole-study results and caveats: Expanding Tregs on activated donor B cells appeared to best identify donor-specific TCRbeta clones.

Trimming at V came to 3 bases and at J to 1 base, leaving 10 bases not matched to a gene. CDR1 ENHRY and CDR2 SYGVKD come from the germline V gene. CDR3 length: 17 amino acids. Profiled with immunoSEQ multiplex PCR; TCRdb holds only in-frame clones, not every one. This sample has roughly 45,000 clones, with 91% found just once. Notes on this clone: Its antigen is currently unknown.

Unstimulated regulatory T cells (CD4+CD25+CD127-), CD4+CD25- non-regulatory cells, CD4 and CD8 cells were FACS-sorted from thawed PBMCs. Before regulatory T cell sorting, thawed PBMCs rested overnight at 37°C in 200 IU/ml IL-2. The TCR sequence derives from a human donor in good health. The chain combines TRBV10-3 with TRBJ1-2; 8 bases are shared with TRBD1. The specimen was Tregs from blood. The CDR3 DNA follows: TGTGCCATCAGTGATTGGGCCCGGACAGGGTATAACTATGGCTACACCTTC. This sequence encodes CAISDWARTGYNYGYTF.